This T cell receptor beta chain was captured in a study of blood T cells in healthy people across ages. This clonotype has only a few counts. The conserved final phenylalanine or tryptophan is absent from the CDR3, which likely points to a read error. This CDR3 spans 14 amino acids. The V gene lost 2 bases and the J gene lost 8 bases, with 15 bases spanning the gap. Next came a second PCR, run for about 7 to 12 cycles, which used a sample-barcoded 5' primer along with a J-beta primer mix. One entry per CDR3 protein results from TCRdb running MiXCR on the 5' RACE reads. There are 550,000 to 600,000 distinct CDR3 sequences in the sample; 27% occur only once, and less than 20% lies in the top ten.

The chain employs TRBV12-3 or TRBV12-4 and TRBJ1-2; TRBD1 is a possible D gene (6 bases). The sample consisted of blood. The TCR was taken from a woman aged 70-85 years in good health. The CDR3, as DNA: TGTGCCAGCAGTTTAATAACGCAGGGGAGGGGCTACACCCTC. Protein: CASSLITQGRGYTL.